The clone carrying this TCR beta chain has only one observation. Its antigen remains unidentified. This sample was included in a study of cytomegalovirus exposure and HLA in healthy donors. Whole-study results and caveats: Presence/absence results assume similar sequencing depth per donor, which may not hold. No immune exposure information besides CMV serostatus was available.

Vbeta (60) and Jbeta (13) primers were used in the PCR. Assay: immunoSEQ multiplex PCR; the TCRdb copy retains only in-frame clones and omits some. Here the sample spans about 210,000 clones, around four fifths being singletons. CDR1 is MGHRA and CDR2 is YSYEKL in the germline V gene. V trimming: 2 bases; J trimming: 2 bases; junction bases outside the gene matches: 9. CDR3 length equals 18 residues. Sequenced sample: PBMCs. The clonotype originates from a man aged 35 to 55 in good health and CMV-seropositive. The chain joins TRBV4-1 to TRBJ2-6; TRBD1 matches 7 bases. The CDR3 region is CASSQRGTDPPGANVLTF. CDR3 DNA: TGCGCCAGCAGCCAACGAGGGACAGACCCCCCTGGGGCCAACGTCCTGACTTTC.